This T cell receptor beta chain originates from a study of blood T cell repertoires in COVID-19. Study context: PBMCs, B-cell-depleted T cells, or T cells provided the cDNA or gDNA that made up the material.

Authors' processing steps: Using reference gene primer amplification, nucleated cell counts were estimated. Here immunoSEQ multiplex PCR was the method, and the copy in TCRdb shows in-frame clones only, minus some. For V, J and clone size, that table is used; D and trimming come from the DNA. Among about 250,000 clones listed, roughly 89% were seen once. The TCR comes from a middle-aged woman who had recovered from COVID-19. Sequenced input: peripheral blood.

The DNA for the CDR3 is TGCGCCAGCAGCCAAGAATATTGGATCGCGACTAACAATGAGCAGTTCTTC. This encodes CASSQEYWIATNNEQFF. The rearrangement uses TRBV4-3 and TRBJ2-1; TRBD2 might be the D (5 bases). The CDR3 is 17 amino acids. Looked up from germline, CDR1 is LGHNA and CDR2 is YSLEER. V shed 0 bases and J shed 5 bases, with 17 bases lying between them.